The 4 T cell receptor beta chains below all came from one sample that was sequenced in a study of T-cell memory formation after mild COVID-19. TCRdb re-called the 5' RACE reads with MiXCR, one entry per CDR3 protein. The sample lists around 440,000 distinct CDR3 sequences, approximately 18% occurring once. Sequenced material: PBMCs or a T cell subset sorted from them (not recorded which). The receptors here all came from an adult woman who had mild COVID-19 (a few samples of this study predate the infection). Cell type and time point are not known.

The chain employs TRBV7-8 and TRBJ2-3; TRBD1 agrees at 7 bases. The CDR3 totals 16 residues. Trimming took 4 bases from V and 6 from J; bases not matched to a gene: 13. Germline values: CDR1 SGHVS, CDR2 FQNEAQ. CDR3 in amino acids: CASSSLGEGAKDTQYF. The CDR3 region has the DNA TGTGCCAGCAGCTCCTTAGGCGAGGGGGCTAAGGATACGCAGTATTTT.

This rearrangement joins TRBV30 to TRBJ2-7, with TRBD2 matching over 8 bases. The CDR3 totals 15 residues. Germline lookup yields CDR1 GTSNPN and CDR2 SVGIG (reference sequence). V was pared by 3 bases and J by 0 bases, with 7 bases of the junction left unmatched. The CDR3 coding sequence is TGTGCCTGGAGCGAGCAGCGGGGGAGCTCCTACGAGCAGTACTTC. Protein: CAWSEQRGSSYEQYF.

This clonotype was seen a few times. CDR3 nucleotide sequence: TGCAGTGCTTTCCTTACGCAGGGGGATCATGGCTACACCTTC. Protein product: CSAFLTQGDHGYTF. The J gene is TRBJ1-2, the V gene TRBV20-1, with TRBD1 matching over 7 bases. The junction had 12 bases not matched to a gene; V was cut back by 5 bases and J by 6 bases. This CDR3 spans 14 amino acids. CDR1 is DFQATT and CDR2 is SNEGSKA in the germline V gene (reference sequence).

This clonotype was seen a few times. V gene TRBV7-6 combines with J gene TRBJ2-1, with D unresolved. Germline loops: CDR1 SGHVS, CDR2 FNYEAQ. Trimming shortened V by 3 bases and J by 2 bases, and 11 bases separated the two germline ends. The CDR3 totals 15 residues. CDR3 bases: TGTGCCAGCAGCTTCGCCACCGGGCCCTACAATGAGCAGTTCTTC. It encodes CASSFATGPYNEQFF.